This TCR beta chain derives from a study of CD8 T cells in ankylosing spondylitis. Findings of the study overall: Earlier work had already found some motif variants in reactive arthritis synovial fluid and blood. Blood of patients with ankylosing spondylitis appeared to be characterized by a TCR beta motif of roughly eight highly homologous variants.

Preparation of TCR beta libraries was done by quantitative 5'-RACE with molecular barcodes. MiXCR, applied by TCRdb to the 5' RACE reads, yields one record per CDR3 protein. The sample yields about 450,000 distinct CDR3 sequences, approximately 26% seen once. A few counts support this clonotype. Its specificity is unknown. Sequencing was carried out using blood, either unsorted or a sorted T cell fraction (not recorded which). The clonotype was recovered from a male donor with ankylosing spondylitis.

CDR3 DNA: TGTGCCAGCAGCCTACGGGCCCCCTCCTATAATTCACCCCTCCACTTT. Its translation: CASSLRAPSYNSPLHF. V gene TRBV5-4 combines with J gene TRBJ1-6; D not resolved. The CDR3 length is 16 residues. Germline V gives CDR1 SGHNT, CDR2 YYREEE (reference sequence). The V end lost 4 bases, the J end lost 0 bases, and 11 bases lay between the germline ends.